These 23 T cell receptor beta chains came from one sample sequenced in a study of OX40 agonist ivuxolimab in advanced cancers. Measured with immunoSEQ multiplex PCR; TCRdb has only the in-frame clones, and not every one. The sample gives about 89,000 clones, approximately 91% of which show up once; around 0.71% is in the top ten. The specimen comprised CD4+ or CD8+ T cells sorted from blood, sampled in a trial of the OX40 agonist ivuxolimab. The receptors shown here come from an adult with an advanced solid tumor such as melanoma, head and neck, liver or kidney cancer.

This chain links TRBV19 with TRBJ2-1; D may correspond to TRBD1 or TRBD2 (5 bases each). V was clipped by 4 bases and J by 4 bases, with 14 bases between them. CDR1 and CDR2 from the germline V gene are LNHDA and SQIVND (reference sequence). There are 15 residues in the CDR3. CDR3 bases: TGTGCCAGTAGTAAACCGTCAGGGACGTACAATGAGCAGTTCTTC. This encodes CASSKPSGTYNEQFF.

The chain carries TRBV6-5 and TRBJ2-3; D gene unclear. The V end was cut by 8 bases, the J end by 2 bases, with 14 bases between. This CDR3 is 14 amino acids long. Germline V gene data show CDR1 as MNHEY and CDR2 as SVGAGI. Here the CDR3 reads CASSRVGITDTQYF. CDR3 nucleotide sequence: TGTGCCAGCTCCCGCGTGGGGATCACAGATACGCAGTATTTT.

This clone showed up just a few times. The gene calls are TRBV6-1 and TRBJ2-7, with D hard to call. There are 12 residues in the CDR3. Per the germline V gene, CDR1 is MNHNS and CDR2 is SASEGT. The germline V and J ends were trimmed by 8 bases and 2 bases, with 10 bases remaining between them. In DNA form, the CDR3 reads TGTGCCAGCGAACAGCTTACCTACGAGCAGTACTTC. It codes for CASEQLTYEQYF.

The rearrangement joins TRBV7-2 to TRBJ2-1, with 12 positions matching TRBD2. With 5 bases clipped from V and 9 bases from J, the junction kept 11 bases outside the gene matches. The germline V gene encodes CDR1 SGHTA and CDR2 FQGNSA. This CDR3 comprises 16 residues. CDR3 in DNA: TGTGCCAGCAGCGCCCTAGCGGGAGGGCCATATGGTGAGCAGTTCTTC. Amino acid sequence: CASSALAGGPYGEQFF.

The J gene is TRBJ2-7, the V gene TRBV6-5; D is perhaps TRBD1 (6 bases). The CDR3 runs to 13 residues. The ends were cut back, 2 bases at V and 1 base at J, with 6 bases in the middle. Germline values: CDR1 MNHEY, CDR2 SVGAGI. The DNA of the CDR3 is TGTGCCAGCAGTTACGGACAGTCCTACGAGCAGTACTTC. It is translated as CASSYGQSYEQYF.

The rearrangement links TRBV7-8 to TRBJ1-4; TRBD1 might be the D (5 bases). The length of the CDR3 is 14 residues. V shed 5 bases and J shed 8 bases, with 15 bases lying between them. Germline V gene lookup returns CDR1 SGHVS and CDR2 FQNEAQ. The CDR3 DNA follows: TGTGCCAGCAGCCCAGACAGAACAAGAGAAAAACTGTTTTTT. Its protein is CASSPDRTREKLFF.

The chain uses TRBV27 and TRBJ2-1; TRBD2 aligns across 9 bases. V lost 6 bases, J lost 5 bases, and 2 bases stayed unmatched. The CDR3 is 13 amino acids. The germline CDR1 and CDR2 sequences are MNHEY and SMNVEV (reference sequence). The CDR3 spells CASRLAGDNEQFF. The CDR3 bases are TGTGCCAGCAGACTAGCGGGCGACAATGAGCAGTTCTTC.

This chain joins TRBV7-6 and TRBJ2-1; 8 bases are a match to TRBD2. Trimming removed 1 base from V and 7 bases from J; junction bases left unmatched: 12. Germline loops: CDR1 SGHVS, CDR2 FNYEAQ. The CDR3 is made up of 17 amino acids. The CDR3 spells CASSLGLSGRKINEQFF. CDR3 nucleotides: TGTGCCAGCAGCTTAGGTCTCAGCGGGAGAAAGATAAATGAGCAGTTCTTC.

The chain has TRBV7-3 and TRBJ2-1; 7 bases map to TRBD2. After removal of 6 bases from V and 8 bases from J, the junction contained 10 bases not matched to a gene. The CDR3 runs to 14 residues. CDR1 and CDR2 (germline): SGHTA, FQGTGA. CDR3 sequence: CASSRGERGHEQFF. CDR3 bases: TGTGCCAGCAGTCGGGGTGAGCGGGGCCATGAGCAGTTCTTC. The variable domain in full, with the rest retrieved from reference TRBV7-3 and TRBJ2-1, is GAGVSQTPSNKVTEKGKYVELRCDPISGHTALYWYRQSLGQGPEFLIYFQGTGAADDSGLPNDRFFAVRPEGSVSTLKIQRTERGDSAVYLCASSRGERGHEQFFGPGTRLTVL.

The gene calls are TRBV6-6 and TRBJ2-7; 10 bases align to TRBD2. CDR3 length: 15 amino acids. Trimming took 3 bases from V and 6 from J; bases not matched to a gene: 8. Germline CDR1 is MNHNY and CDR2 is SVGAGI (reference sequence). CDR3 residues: CASSYLAGARVEQYF. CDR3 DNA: TGTGCCAGCAGTTATCTAGCGGGGGCCAGGGTCGAGCAGTACTTC.

This chain's CDR3 is CASSPTDSGNTIYF. The CDR3 DNA is TGTGCCAGCAGCCCGACAGACTCTGGAAACACCATATATTTT. This chain joins TRBV11-2 and TRBJ1-3; D perhaps matches TRBD1 (5 bases). CDR1 and CDR2 from the germline V gene are SGHAT and FQNNGV. The CDR3 loop spans 14 amino acids. Trimming removed 5 bases from V and 0 bases from J, with 8 bases in between.

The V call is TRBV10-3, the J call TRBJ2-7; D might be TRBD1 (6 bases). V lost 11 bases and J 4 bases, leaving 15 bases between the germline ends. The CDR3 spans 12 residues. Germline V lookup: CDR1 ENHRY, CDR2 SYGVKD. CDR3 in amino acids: CAVGQFPYEQYF. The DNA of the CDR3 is TGTGCCGTCGGACAGTTCCCGTACGAGCAGTACTTC.

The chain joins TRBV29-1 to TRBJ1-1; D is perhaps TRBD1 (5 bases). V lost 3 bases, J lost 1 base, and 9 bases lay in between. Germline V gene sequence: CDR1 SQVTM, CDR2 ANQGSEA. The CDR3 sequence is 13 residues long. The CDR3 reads CSVETATNTEAFF. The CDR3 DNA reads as TGCAGCGTTGAGACAGCTACGAACACTGAAGCTTTCTTT.

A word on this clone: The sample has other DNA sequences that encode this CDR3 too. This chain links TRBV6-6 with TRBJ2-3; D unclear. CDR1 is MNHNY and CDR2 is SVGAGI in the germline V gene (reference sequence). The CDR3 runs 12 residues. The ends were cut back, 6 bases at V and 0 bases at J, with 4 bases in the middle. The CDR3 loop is CASSGSTDTQYF. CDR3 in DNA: TGTGCCAGCAGCGGGAGCACAGATACGCAGTATTTT.

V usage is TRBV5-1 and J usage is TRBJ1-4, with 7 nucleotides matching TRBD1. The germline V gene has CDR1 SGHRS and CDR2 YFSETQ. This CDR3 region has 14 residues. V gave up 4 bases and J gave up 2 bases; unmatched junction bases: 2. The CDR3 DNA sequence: TGCGCCAGCAGCCAGGACAGGACTAATGAAAAACTGTTTTTT. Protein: CASSQDRTNEKLFF.

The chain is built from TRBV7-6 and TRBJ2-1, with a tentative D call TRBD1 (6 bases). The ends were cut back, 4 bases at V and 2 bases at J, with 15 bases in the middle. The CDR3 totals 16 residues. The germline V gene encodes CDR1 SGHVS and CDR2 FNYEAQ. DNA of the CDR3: TGTGCCAGCAGCTCGAGTTCAGGGGAGACCTACAATGAGCAGTTCTTC. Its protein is CASSSSSGETYNEQFF.

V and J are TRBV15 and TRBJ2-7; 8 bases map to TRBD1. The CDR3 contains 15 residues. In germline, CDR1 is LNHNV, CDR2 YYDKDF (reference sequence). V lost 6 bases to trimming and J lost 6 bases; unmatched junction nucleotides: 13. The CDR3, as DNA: TGTGCCACCAGAGAAGGACAGGGCGGAGGTGGCGAGCAGTACTTC. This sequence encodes CATREGQGGGGEQYF.

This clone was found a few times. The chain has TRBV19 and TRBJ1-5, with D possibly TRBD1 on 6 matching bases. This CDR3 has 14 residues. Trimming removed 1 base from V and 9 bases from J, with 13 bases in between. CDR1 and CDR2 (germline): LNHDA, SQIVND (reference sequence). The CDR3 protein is CASSIVGGQGPQHF. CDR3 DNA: TGTGCCAGTAGTATAGTAGGGGGGCAGGGGCCCCAGCATTTT.

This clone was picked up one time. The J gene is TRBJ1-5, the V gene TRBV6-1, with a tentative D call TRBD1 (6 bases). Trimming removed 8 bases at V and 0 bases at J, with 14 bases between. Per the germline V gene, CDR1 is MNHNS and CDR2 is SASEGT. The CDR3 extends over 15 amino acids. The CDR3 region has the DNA TGTGCCAGCTTGGGGGCGAGGAATAGCAATCAGCCCCAGCATTTT. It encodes CASLGARNSNQPQHF.

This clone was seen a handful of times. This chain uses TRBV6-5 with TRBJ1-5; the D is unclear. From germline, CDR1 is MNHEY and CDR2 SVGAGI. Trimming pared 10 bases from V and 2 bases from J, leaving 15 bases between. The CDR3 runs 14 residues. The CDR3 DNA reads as TGTGCCACCGGACCGCATATGGGCAATCAGCCCCAGCATTTT. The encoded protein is CATGPHMGNQPQHF.

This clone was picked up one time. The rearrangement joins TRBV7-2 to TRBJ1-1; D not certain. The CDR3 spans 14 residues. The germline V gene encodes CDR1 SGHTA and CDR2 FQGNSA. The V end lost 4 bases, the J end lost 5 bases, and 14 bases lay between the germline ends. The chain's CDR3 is CASSSRRVGTEAFF. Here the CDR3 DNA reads TGTGCCAGCAGCTCGAGGAGGGTGGGGACTGAAGCTTTCTTT.

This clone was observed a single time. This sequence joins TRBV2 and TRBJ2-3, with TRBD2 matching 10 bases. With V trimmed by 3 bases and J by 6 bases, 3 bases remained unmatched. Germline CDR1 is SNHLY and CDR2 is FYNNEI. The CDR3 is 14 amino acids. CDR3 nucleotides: TGTGCCAGCAGTGAGAATAGCGGGAGGGATACGCAGTATTTT. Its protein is CASSENSGRDTQYF.

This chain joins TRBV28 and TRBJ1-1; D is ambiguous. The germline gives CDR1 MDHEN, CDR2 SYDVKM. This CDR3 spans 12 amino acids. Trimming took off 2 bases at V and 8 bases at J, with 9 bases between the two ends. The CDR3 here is CASSLIVNEAFF. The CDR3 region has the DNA TGTGCCAGCAGTTTAATTGTCAACGAAGCTTTCTTT.